This entry concerns a single T cell receptor (beta chain). This PCR relied on a set of 60 Vbeta primers and 13 Jbeta primers. The table came from immunoSEQ multiplex PCR; TCRdb's copy has only in-frame clones and leaves some out. This table has about 77,000 clones, around 78% appearing once. This entry comes from a study of cytomegalovirus exposure and HLA in healthy donors. The V and J ends lost 1 base and 5 bases, in that order; junction bases with no gene match: 5. This CDR3 has 16 residues. Germline V gene lookup returns CDR1 SEHNR and CDR2 FQNEAQ (reference sequence). This receptor was taken from a man between 35 and 55 years old in good health and CMV-seronegative. The V gene is TRBV7-9, the J gene TRBJ2-3, with 11 bases aligning to TRBD2. Specimen: PBMCs. The CDR3: CASSLVAGGPGDTQYF. The CDR3 DNA is TGTGCCAGCAGCTTAGTAGCGGGAGGGCCTGGAGATACGCAGTATTTT.